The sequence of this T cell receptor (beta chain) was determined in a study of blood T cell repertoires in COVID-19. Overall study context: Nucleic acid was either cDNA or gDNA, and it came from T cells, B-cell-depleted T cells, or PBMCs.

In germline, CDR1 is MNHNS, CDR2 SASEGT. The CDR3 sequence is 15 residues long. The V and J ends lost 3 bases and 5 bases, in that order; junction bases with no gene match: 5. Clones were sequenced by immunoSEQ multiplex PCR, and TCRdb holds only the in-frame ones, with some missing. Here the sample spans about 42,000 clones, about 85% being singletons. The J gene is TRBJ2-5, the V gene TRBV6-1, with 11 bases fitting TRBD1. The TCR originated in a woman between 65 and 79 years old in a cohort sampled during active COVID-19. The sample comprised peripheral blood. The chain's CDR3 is CASSDGTGGWETQYF. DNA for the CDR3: TGTGCCAGCAGTGACGGGACAGGGGGTTGGGAGACCCAGTACTTC.